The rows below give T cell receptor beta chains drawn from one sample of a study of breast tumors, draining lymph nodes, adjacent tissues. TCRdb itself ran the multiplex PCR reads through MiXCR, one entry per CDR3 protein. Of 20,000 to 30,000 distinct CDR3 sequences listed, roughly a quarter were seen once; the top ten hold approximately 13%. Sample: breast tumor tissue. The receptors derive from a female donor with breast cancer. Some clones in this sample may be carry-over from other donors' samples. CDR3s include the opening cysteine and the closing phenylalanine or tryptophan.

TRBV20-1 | CSATVGATGISREQYF
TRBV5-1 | CASSLRSAGGTAGEQYF
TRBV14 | CASSQAPLETQYF
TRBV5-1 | CASSPRTTGAATNEKLFF
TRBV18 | CASSPGTAIEKLFF
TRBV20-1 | CSAGLGLGVYEQYF
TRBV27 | CASSLQGSSTGYTF
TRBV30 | CAVGQGISYEQYF
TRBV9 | CASSVEGRSTDTQYF
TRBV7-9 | CASSLETGGLREKLFF
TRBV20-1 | CSAPSERYEQYF
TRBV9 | CASTPGGGSTDTQYF
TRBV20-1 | CSARGPGAGGPLSYNEQFF
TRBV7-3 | CASSPTGANVLTF
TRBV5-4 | CASSPRLAGGPENIQYF
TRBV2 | CASSGPRDEQFF
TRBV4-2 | CASSRERPGTPGGDLFF
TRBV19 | CASRRSGNTIYF
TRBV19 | CASSPDRGRIDTQYF
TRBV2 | CASSEGLAGVHEQFF
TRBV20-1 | CSASDSERGTDTQYF
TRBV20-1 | CSASTGWGEETQYF
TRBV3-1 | CASSQTDRQETQYF
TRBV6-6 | CASSYSIRGETQYF
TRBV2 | CASSRRELGDTQYF
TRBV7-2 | CASSLVSDSPLHF
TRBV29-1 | CSVEPPNTDTQYF
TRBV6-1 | CASSAGLAGIDEQFF
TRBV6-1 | CASRVLDGNQPQHF
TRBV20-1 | CSATMVGMYQETQYF
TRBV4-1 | CASSQGLGTSATEQYF
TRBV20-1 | CSALRQANTGELFF
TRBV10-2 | CASSEFGRAIDEQFF
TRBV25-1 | CASRPQMRQGSPLHF
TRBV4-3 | CASSPEGADEQYF
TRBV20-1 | CSAPEADRGLGYTF
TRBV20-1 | CSADSPVRSETQYF
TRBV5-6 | CASIRAATSTDTQYF
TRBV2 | CASSGTSEETQYF
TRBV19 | CASSPGTGDMNTEAFF
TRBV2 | CASSEGGNYGYTF
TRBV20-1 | CSARETSGRAVTGELFF